These 14 T cell receptor beta chains share one sample of origin, sequenced in a study of Graves' ophthalmopathy and Graves' hyperthyroidism. RNA transcripts provided the template for amplifying TCR beta CDR3 regions. RT-PCR with HTBI primers came first, then second-round multiplex PCR. TCRdb re-called the multiplex PCR reads with MiXCR, one entry per CDR3 protein. There are about 740,000 distinct CDR3 sequences in the sample; around 40% occur only once, and approximately 43% lies in the top ten. The sequenced sample was peripheral blood. Receptors were obtained from an adult man with Graves' ophthalmopathy.

In this sample, this clonotype turned up many times. The CDR3 reads CASSLGQTMNTEAFF. The CDR3 coding sequence is TGTGCCAGCAGCTTAGGGCAGACCATGAACACTGAAGCTTTCTTT. The chain couples TRBV11-2 to TRBJ1-1; D gene ambiguous. The length of the CDR3 is 15 residues. The germline V gene encodes CDR1 SGHAT and CDR2 FQNNGV. V lost 1 base to trimming and J lost 0 bases, with 9 bases between them.

This clonotype was detected only a few times. The genes are TRBV5-5 and TRBJ2-7, with 7 nucleotides matching TRBD1. The trim removed 5 bases at V and 5 bases at J, leaving 13 bases unmatched. CDR3 length: 15 residues. The germline V gene encodes CDR1 SGHKS and CDR2 YYEKEE (reference sequence). This chain's CDR3 is CASSFSHMDRNEQYF. Here the CDR3 DNA reads TGTGCCAGCAGTTTTTCCCACATGGACAGGAACGAGCAGTACTTC.

The chain uses TRBV19 and TRBJ1-1; D might be TRBD1 (5 bases). Trimming left V 8 bases short and J 7 bases short, with 14 bases between. The germline V gene encodes CDR1 LNHDA and CDR2 SQIVND (reference sequence). The CDR3 runs to 12 residues. CDR3 nucleotides: TGTGCCAGTCAACAGTTGGGGGTTGAAGCTTTCTTT. It translates to CASQQLGVEAFF.

This clonotype was recorded many times. The chain carries TRBV29-1 and TRBJ1-4; TRBD1 might be the D (5 bases). This CDR3 comprises 13 residues. Germline CDR1 SQVTM, CDR2 ANQGSEA. The V end was cut by 2 bases, the J end by 6 bases, with 10 bases between. CDR3 sequence: CSVERGGDEKLFF. The CDR3 DNA sequence: TGCAGCGTTGAACGGGGAGGGGATGAAAAACTGTTTTTT.

Concerning this clonotype: A clone one base away is much larger, so this may be a read error. This chain connects TRBV7-9 to TRBJ2-2; D possibly corresponds to TRBD1 (5 bases). CDR1 and CDR2 (germline): SEHNR, FQNEAQ (reference sequence). This CDR3 comprises 12 residues. CDR3: CVSRENTGELFF. In DNA form, the CDR3 reads TGTGTCAGCAGGGAAAACACCGGGGAGCTGTTTTTT.

This clonotype was recorded at least ten times. The chain carries TRBV7-9 and TRBJ1-1; TRBD1 is a possible D gene (5 bases). Germline values: CDR1 SEHNR, CDR2 FQNEAQ (reference sequence). Deletions cut 5 bases from V and 1 base from J, with 14 bases between. The CDR3 is 15 amino acids. CDR3: CASSPRAGRNTEAFF. The CDR3 region has the DNA TGTGCCAGCAGCCCTAGGGCAGGGAGGAACACTGAAGCTTTCTTT.

The V call is TRBV7-9, the J call TRBJ1-2; 10 bases are a match to TRBD1. This CDR3 has 15 amino acids. Germline assignment: CDR1 SEHNR and CDR2 FQNEAQ (reference sequence). Trimming removed 5 bases from V and 5 bases from J; junction bases left unmatched: 8. The CDR3, as DNA: TGTGCCAGCAGCCGGACAGGGGGAATACGGTATGGCTACACCTTC. This gives the protein CASSRTGGIRYGYTF.

This clonotype was detected only a few times. The chain carries TRBV5-4 and TRBJ2-7, with TRBD2 as a possible D gene (6 bases). The germline gives CDR1 SGHNT, CDR2 YYREEE (reference sequence). The V end was cut by 4 bases, the J end by 6 bases, with 14 bases between. CDR3 length: 13 amino acids. CDR3 sequence (DNA): TGTGCCAGCAGCATGGCGGGGTATGGCGAGCAGTACTTC. The encoded protein is CASSMAGYGEQYF. The variable domain in full, with the rest retrieved from reference TRBV5-4 and TRBJ2-7, is ETGVTQSPTHLIKTRGQQVTLRCSSQSGHNTVSWYQQALGQGPQFIFQYYREEENGRGNFPPRFSGLQFPNYSSELNVNALELDDSALYLCASSMAGYGEQYFGPGTRLTVT.

The CDR3 loop is CASLDDISGNEQYF. The CDR3 region has the DNA TGTGCCAGCTTAGACGACATCTCGGGGAACGAGCAGTACTTC. The rearrangement links TRBV25-1 to TRBJ2-7, with TRBD2 as a possible D gene (5 bases). Germline V gives CDR1 MGHDK, CDR2 SYGVNS. Trimming cost V 8 bases and J 5 bases, with 19 bases left between them. The CDR3 contains 14 residues.

This chain joins TRBV2 and TRBJ1-3; 10 nucleotides line up with TRBD1. Trimming removed 6 bases from V and 1 base from J; junction bases left unmatched: 6. The CDR3 has 16 amino acids. From germline, CDR1 is SNHLY and CDR2 FYNNEI. CDR3 sequence (DNA): TGTGCCAGCAGGGACCAGGGACAGGGGTCTGGAAACACCATATATTTT. It is translated as CASRDQGQGSGNTIYF.

The V and J genes are TRBV7-9 and TRBJ2-2; 11 bases agree with TRBD2. Germline trimming cut 6 bases from V and 6 bases from J; bases unmatched to any gene: 9. Germline V gene lookup returns CDR1 SEHNR and CDR2 FQNEAQ (reference sequence). The CDR3 sequence is 16 residues long. DNA for the CDR3: TGTGCCAGCAGGCCAACTAGCGGGGGCCAAGCCGGGGAGCTGTTTTTT. It specifies CASRPTSGGQAGELFF.

Of note for this clonotype: It may be a read error: a sequence one base away is much more abundant. J is TRBJ1-2 and V is TRBV9, with 9 bases aligning to TRBD1. In germline, CDR1 is SGDLS, CDR2 YYNGEE. This CDR3 spans 14 amino acids. With V trimmed by 0 bases and J by 8 bases, 5 bases remained unmatched. CDR3 amino acids: CASSVGGQGRGYTF. CDR3 bases: TGTGCCAGCAGCGTAGGGGGACAGGGACGAGGCTACACCTTC.

On this clonotype: In this CDR3 the conserved last residue, phenylalanine or tryptophan, is missing, so a read error is likely. The chain links TRBV12-3 or TRBV12-4 to TRBJ2-5; D gene unclear. This CDR3 region has 13 residues. Trimming took 0 bases from V and 5 from J, leaving 7 bases between them. The CDR3 bases are TGTGCCAGCAGTTTAGCACGCTGGGAGACCCAGTACCTC. Its translation: CASSLARWETQYL.

This clonotype was counted many times. The CDR3, as DNA: TGTGCCAGCAGCTTAGTGGCAGTGGGGGAGCCCCAGCATTTT. It encodes CASSLVAVGEPQHF. This chain uses TRBV7-2 with TRBJ1-5, with D perhaps TRBD1 (5 bases). CDR3 size: 14 residues. Germline loops: CDR1 SGHTA, CDR2 FQGNSA. V lost 1 base and J 8 bases, leaving 12 bases between the germline ends. The whole variable domain, remainder taken from reference TRBV7-2 and TRBJ1-5, is GAGVSQSPSNKVTEKGKDVELRCDPISGHTALYWYRQSLGQGLEFLIYFQGNSAPDKSGLPSDRFSAERTGGSVSTLTIQRTQQEDSAVYLCASSLVAVGEPQHFGDGTRLSIL.